This TCR beta chain was obtained from a study of vaccination effects on CD4 cells after COVID-19. Study information: A couple of convalescent patients gave samples 16 days and one week before vaccination. Study-level points and caveats: Vaccine- and infection-induced clones showed marked clonal contraction late following vaccination. Few convalescent patients were included, and no early post-infection timepoints were sampled.

The repertoire was sequenced with immunoSEQ multiplex PCR; TCRdb's copy has only in-frame clones and lacks some. This sample has 35,000 to 45,000 clones, with around 73% found just once. A word on this clone: Its antigen is undetermined.

The CDR3 has 16 amino acids. V lost 4 bases, J lost 3 bases, and 9 bases stayed unmatched. Germline V lookup: CDR1 SGHNT, CDR2 YENEEA. With the ViraFEST assay, the study expanded antigen-specific CD4+ T cells using viral peptide pools, then sequenced them. Having been cultured for about ten days, the cells underwent CD4+ T cell isolation. This person's SARS-CoV-2 infection, confirmed by PCR, occurred between March and December 2020. It was on days 3 and 7 that half the medium was replaced with IL-2 medium. The chain recombines TRBV11-3 with TRBJ1-3; TRBD1 matches 7 bases. The sequence was collected from a human donor who had a prior SARS-CoV-2 infection. The source material was CD4+ T cells from PBMCs cultured with a peptide pool, sampled before COVID-19 vaccination. The CDR3 region is CASSSQNRGGGNTIYF. CDR3 nucleotide sequence: TGTGCCAGCAGCTCCCAGAACAGGGGCGGTGGAAACACCATATATTTT.